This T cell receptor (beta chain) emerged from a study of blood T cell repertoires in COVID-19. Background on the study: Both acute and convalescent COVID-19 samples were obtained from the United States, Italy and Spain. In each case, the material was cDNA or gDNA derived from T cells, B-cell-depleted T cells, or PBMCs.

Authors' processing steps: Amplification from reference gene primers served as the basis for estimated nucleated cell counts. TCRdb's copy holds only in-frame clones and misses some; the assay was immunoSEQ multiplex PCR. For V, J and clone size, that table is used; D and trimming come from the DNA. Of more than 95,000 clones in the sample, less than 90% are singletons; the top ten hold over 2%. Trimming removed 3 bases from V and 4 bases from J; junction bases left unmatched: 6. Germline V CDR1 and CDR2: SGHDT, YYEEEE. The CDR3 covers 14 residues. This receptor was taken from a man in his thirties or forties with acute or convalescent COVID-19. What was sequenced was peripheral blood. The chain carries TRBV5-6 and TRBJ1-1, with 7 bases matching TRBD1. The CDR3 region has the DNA TGTGCCAGCAGCTCGGATACAGGGGCCACTGAAGCTTTCTTT. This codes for CASSSDTGATEAFF.